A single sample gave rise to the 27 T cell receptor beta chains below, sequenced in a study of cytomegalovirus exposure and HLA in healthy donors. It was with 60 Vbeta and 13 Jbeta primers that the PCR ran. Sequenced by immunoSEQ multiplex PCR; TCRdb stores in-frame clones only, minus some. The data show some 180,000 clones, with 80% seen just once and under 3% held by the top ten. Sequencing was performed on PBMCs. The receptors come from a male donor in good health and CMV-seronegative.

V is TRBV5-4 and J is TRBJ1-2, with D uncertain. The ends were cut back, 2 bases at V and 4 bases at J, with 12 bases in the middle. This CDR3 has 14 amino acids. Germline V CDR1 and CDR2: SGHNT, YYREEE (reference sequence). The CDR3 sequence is CASSFPPFGYGYTF. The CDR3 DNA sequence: TGTGCCAGCAGCTTCCCCCCTTTCGGCTATGGCTACACCTTC.

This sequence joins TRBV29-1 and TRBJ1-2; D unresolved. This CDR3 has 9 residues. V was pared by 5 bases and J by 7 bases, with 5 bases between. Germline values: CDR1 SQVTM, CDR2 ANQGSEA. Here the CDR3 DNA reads TGCAGCGTTCGTCCTGGCTACACCTTC. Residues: CSVRPGYTF.

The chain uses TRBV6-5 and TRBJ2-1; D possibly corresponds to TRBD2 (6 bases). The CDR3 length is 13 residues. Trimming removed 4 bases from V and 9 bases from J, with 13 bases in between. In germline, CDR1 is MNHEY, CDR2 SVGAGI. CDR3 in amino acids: CASSSFRRGEQFF. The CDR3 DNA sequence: TGTGCCAGCAGTTCCTTCCGGAGGGGTGAGCAGTTCTTC.

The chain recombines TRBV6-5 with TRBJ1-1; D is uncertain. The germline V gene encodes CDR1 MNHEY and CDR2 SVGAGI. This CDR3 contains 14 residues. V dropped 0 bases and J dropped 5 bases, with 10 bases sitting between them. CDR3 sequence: CASSYSRRDTEAFF. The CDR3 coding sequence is TGTGCCAGCAGTTACTCGAGGAGGGATACTGAAGCTTTCTTT.

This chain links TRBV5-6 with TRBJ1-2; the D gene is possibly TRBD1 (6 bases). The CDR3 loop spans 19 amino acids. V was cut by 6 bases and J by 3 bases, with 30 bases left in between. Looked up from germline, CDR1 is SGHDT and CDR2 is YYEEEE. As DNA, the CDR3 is TGTGCCAGCACCTTCGGGGACGACAGGAGAGACTTGGGGTACTATGGCTACACCTTC. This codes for CASTFGDDRRDLGYYGYTF.

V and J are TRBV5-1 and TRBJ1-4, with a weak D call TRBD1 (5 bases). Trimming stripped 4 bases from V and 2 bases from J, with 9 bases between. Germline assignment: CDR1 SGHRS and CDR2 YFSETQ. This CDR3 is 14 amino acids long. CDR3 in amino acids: CASSATVTNEKLFF. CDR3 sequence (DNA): TGCGCCAGCAGCGCGACAGTGACTAATGAAAAACTGTTTTTT.

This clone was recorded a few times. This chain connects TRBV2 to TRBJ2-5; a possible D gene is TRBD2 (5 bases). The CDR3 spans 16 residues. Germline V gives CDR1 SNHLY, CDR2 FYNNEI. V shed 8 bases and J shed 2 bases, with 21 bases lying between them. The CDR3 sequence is CASRYRTQNLQETQYF. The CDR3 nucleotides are TGTGCCAGCCGGTACCGGACTCAAAATTTGCAAGAGACCCAGTACTTC.

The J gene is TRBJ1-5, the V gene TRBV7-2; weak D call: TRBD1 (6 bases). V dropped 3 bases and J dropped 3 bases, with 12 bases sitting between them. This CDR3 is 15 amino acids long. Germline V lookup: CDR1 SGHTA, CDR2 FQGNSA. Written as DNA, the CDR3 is TGTGCCAGCAGCTTTGTTGGACAGACCAATCAGCCCCAGCATTTT. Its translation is CASSFVGQTNQPQHF.

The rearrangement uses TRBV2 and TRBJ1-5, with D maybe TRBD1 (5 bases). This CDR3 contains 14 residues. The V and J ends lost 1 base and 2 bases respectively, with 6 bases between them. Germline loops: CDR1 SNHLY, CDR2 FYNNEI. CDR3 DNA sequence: TGTGCCAGCAGTGAAGGACAGCGCAATCAGCCCCAGCATTTT. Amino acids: CASSEGQRNQPQHF.

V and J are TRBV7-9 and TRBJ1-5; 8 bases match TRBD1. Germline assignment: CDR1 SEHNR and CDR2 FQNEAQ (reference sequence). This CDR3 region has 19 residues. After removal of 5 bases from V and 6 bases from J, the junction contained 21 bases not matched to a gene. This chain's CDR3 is CASSPRRGQVSIHTQPQHF. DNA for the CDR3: TGTGCCAGCAGCCCCAGGAGGGGACAGGTTTCCATACACACTCAGCCCCAGCATTTT.

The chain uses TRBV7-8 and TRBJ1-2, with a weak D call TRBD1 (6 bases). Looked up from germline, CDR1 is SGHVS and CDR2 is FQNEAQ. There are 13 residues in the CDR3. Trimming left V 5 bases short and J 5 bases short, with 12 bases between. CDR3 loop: CASSRQARYGYTF. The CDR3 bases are TGTGCCAGCAGCCGACAGGCCCGATATGGCTACACCTTC.

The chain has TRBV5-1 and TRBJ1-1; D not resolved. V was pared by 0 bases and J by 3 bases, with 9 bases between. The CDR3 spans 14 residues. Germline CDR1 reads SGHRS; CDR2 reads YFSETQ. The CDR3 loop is CASSLGAGYTEAFF. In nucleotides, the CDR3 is TGCGCCAGCAGCTTGGGGGCAGGCTACACTGAAGCTTTCTTT.

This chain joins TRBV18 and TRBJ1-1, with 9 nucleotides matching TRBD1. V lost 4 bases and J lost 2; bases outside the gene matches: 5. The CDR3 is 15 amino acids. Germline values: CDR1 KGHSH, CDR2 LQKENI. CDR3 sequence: CASSLWTGENTEAFF. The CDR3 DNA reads TGTGCCAGCTCACTTTGGACAGGGGAAAACACTGAAGCTTTCTTT.

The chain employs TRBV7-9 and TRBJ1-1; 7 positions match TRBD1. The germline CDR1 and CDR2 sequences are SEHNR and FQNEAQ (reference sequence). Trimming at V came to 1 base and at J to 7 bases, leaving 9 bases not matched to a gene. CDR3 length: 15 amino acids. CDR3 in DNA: TGTGCCAGCAGCTTAGGCGGGACAGCGGGGGGTGAAGCTTTCTTT. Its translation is CASSLGGTAGGEAFF.

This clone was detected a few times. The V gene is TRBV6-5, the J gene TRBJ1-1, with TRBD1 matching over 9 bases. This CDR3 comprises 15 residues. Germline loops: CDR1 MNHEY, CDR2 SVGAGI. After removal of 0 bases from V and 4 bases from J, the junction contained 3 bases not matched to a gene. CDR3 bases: TGTGCCAGCAGTTACTCCGGGACAGGGATCACTGAAGCTTTCTTT. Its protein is CASSYSGTGITEAFF.

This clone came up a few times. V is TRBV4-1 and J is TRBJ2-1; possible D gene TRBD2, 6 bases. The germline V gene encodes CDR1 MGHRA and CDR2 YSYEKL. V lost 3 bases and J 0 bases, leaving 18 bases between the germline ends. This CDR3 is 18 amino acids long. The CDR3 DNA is TGCGCCAGCAGCCAGCGTCTAGCGCAGGAGAGCTCCTACAATGAGCAGTTCTTC. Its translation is CASSQRLAQESSYNEQFF.

The CDR3 DNA is TGTGCCAGCAGCCGATCCGGGACAGACTCCTACAATGAGCAGTTCTTC. It specifies CASSRSGTDSYNEQFF. The rearrangement uses TRBV7-2 and TRBJ2-1; 7 bases line up with TRBD1. There are 16 residues in the CDR3. The germline V gene has CDR1 SGHTA and CDR2 FQGNSA. Germline trimming cut 5 bases from V and 0 bases from J; bases unmatched to any gene: 7.

CDR3 loop: CASRDRGGRDEQYF. Here the CDR3 DNA reads TGCGCCAGCAGAGACCGGGGGGGCCGTGACGAGCAGTACTTC. The rearrangement uses TRBV10-2 and TRBJ2-7; TRBD2 agrees at 8 bases. Per germline, CDR1 WSHSY and CDR2 SAAADI. The J segment lost 5 bases and the V segment lost 6 bases, leaving 9 bases of the junction unmatched. This CDR3 has 14 residues.

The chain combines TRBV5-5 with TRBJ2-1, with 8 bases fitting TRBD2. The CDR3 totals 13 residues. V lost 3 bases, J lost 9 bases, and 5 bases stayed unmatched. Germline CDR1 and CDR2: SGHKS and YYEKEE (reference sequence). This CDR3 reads CASSSAGGREQFF. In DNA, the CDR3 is TGTGCCAGCAGCTCCGCGGGGGGACGTGAGCAGTTCTTC.

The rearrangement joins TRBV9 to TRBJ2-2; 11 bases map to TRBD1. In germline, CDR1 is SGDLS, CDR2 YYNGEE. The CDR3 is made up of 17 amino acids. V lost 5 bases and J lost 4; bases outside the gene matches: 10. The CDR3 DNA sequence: TGTGCCAGCAGTCGAGGACAGGGGGCTTTACTCACCGGGGAGCTGTTTTTT. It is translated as CASSRGQGALLTGELFF.

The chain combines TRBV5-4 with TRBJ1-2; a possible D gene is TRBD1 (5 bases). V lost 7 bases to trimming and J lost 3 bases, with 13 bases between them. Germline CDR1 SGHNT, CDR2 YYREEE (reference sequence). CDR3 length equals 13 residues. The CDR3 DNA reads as TGTGCCAGCGCTAGGGGAAGGGACTATGGCTACACCTTC. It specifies CASARGRDYGYTF.

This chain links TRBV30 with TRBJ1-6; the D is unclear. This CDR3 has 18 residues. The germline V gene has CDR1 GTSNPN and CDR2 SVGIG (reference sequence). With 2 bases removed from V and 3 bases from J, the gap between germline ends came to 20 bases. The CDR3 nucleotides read TGTGCCTGGAGTTTACCATATCGGAGGCCAAACTATAATTCACCCCTCCACTTT. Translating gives CAWSLPYRRPNYNSPLHF.

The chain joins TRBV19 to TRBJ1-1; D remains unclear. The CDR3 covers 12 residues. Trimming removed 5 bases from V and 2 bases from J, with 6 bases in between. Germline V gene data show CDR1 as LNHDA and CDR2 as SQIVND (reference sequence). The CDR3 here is CASSFTNTEAFF. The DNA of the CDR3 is TGTGCCAGTAGTTTCACAAACACTGAAGCTTTCTTT.

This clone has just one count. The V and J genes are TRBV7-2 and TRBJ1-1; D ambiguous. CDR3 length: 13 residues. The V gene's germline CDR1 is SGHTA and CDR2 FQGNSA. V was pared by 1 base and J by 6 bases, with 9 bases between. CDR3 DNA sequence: TGTGCCAGCAGCTTAGGCGGTAGCCCTGAAGCTTTCTTT. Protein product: CASSLGGSPEAFF.

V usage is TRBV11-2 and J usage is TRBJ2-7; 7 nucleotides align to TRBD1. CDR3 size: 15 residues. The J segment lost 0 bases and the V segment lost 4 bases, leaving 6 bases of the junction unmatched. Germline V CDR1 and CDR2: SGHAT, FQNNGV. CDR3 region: CASSSLRGLSYEQYF. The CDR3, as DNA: TGTGCCAGCAGCTCACTAAGGGGGCTCTCCTACGAGCAGTACTTC.

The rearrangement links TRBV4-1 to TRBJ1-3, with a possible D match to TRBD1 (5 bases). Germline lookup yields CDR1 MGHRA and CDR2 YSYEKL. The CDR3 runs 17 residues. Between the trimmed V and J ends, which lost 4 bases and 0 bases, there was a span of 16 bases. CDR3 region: CASSPRPEQASGNTIYF. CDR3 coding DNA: TGCGCCAGCAGCCCCCGTCCGGAACAGGCCTCTGGAAACACCATATATTTT.

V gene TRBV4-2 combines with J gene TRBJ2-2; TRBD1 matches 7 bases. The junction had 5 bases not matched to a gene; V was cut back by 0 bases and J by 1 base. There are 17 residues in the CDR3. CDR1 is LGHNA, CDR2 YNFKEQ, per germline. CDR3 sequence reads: CASSQEWRTGNTGELFF. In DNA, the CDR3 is TGTGCCAGCAGCCAAGAGTGGAGGACAGGGAACACCGGGGAGCTGTTTTTT.